A selection of T cell receptor beta chains follows, all from one sample in a study of blood T cell repertoires in COVID-19. Using immunoSEQ multiplex PCR, the repertoire was profiled, and TCRdb retains in-frame clones only, with some absent. Among 240,000 or so clones listed, about 90% were seen once. The sequencing input was peripheral blood. These receptors were taken from a man aged 55 to 70 who had recovered from COVID-19. The conserved cysteine and the conserved F or W are not part of the CDR3 here. For some rows the clone size is stated as once, few or many, or as a class when expanded; others skip it.

j_call v_call clone_size cdr3_aa
TRBJ1-5 TRBV7-9 - ASSLGQSPEQPQH
TRBJ1-1 TRBV7-9 - ASSLRTGNTEAF
TRBJ1-5 TRBV5-1 - ASSLRGGDQPQH
TRBJ1-3 TRBV5-1 - ASSLARAGGQGRDTIY
TRBJ1-3 TRBV6-4 - ASSAYSGNTIY
TRBJ1-1 TRBV6-5 - ASKAGTSNTEAF
TRBJ1-1 TRBV7-2 - ASSHGNTEAF
TRBJ2-1 TRBV6-5 - ASSYDQGAYNEQF
TRBJ2-5 TRBV5-1 - ASSLGTGTTETQY
TRBJ1-1 TRBV2 - ASRIGQWTEAF
TRBJ2-3 TRBV5-1 - ASSLEAGGTDTQY
TRBJ1-1 TRBV30 - AWSDYTEAF
TRBJ1-4 TRBV10-2 - ASSGTAYEKLF
TRBJ2-3 TRBV7-8 once ASSLAVANTQY
TRBJ2-4 TRBV24-1 - ATSEGGQGASIQY
TRBJ1-5 TRBV6-5 few ASSTDRVNQPQH
TRBJ1-3 TRBV2 - ASRTTGRGGSGNTIY
TRBJ1-3 TRBV24-1 - ATSDPGSSGNTIY
TRBJ2-7 TRBV7-2 once ASSFSTGRRNEQY
TRBJ1-6 TRBV2 - ASSETGDRSPLH
TRBJ2-2 TRBV9 - ASSVGGRNTGELF
TRBJ1-1 TRBV30 - AWMRAGVNTEAF
TRBJ2-4 TRBV11-3 - ASSAGESKNIQY
TRBJ2-7 TRBV28 - ASSLSQSGEQY
TRBJ1-6 TRBV5-8 - ASSYGQGRNSPLH
TRBJ1-1 TRBV5-1 - ASSLVAGMNTEAF
TRBJ2-5 TRBV11-3 - ASSSGSTGAGETQY
TRBJ2-1 TRBV24-1 - ATSDPTGMDEQF
TRBJ1-3 TRBV5-1 few ASSWDRVTGGNTIY
TRBJ2-7 TRBV2 few ASSEDQHPRY
TRBJ1-2 TRBV7-2 - ASSYATGLDGYT
TRBJ2-3 TRBV13 - ASSSTTADGTGYTDTQY
TRBJ2-3 TRBV19 - ATTRRTTSTDTQY
TRBJ2-1 TRBV9 - ASSPRRLAGGNEQF
TRBJ1-3 TRBV7-2 few ASSGGRNTIY
TRBJ2-5 TRBV20-1 - SASSGSLQETQY
TRBJ2-1 TRBV29-1 - SVEDPAENEQF
TRBJ2-1 TRBV6-5 - ASSYLGGVEDNEQF
TRBJ2-1 TRBV24-1 - ATSDSQLTGGSYNEQF
TRBJ2-1 TRBV28 - ASSPSARIKYNEQF
TRBJ2-3 TRBV29-1 - SVAGGDLGDTQY
TRBJ2-3 TRBV4-1 - ASSLTRGGRYSTDTQY
TRBJ1-4 TRBV7-2 once ASSPRVKSDKLF
TRBJ2-5 TRBV14 - ASSHPTGGLETQY
TRBJ1-2 TRBV6-5 - ASNTGGYYGYT
TRBJ2-5 TRBV5-1 - ASSLEQKETQY
TRBJ2-2 TRBV24-1 once ATSDLGQGAGELF
TRBJ1-5 TRBV24-1 - ATSGSGANNQPQH
TRBJ1-6 TRBV19 - ASSWGRSDSPLH
TRBJ2-1 TRBV5-1 - ASSGTGRHEQF
TRBJ2-1 TRBV7-9 - ASSFTGTGNEQF
TRBJ1-1 TRBV6-2/TRBV6-3 - ASSTGNSMNTEAF
TRBJ1-5 TRBV5-8 - ASSLIYSNQPQH
TRBJ2-1 TRBV7-2 - ASSPGTSNNEQF